This T cell receptor beta chain is from a study of blood T cell repertoires in COVID-19. As for the study in general: Sites in the United States, Italy and Spain provided acute and convalescent COVID-19 samples. T cells, B-cell-depleted T cells, or PBMCs supplied cDNA or gDNA.

Per the original methods: By means of reference gene primer amplification, nucleated cell counts were estimated. Using immunoSEQ multiplex PCR, the repertoire was profiled, and TCRdb retains in-frame clones only, with some absent. Clone size and V and J calls were adopted from that table, with D and trimming inferred from the DNA. Seen here are 60,000 to 75,000 clones, roughly 80% observed once, and the top ten hold roughly 12%. Trimming took 4 bases from V and 5 from J; bases not matched to a gene: 13. This CDR3 region has 16 residues. Germline V gene lookup returns CDR1 LGHDT and CDR2 YNNKEL (reference sequence).

The chain carries TRBV3-1 (or the pseudogene TRBV3-2) and TRBJ1-1, with 7 bases lining up with TRBD1. The material sequenced was peripheral blood. The sequence derives from a human donor in a cohort sampled during active COVID-19. The CDR3 spells CASSPFGRGIDTEAFF. CDR3 sequence (DNA): TGTGCCAGCAGCCCCTTTGGCAGGGGGATAGATACTGAAGCTTTCTTT.